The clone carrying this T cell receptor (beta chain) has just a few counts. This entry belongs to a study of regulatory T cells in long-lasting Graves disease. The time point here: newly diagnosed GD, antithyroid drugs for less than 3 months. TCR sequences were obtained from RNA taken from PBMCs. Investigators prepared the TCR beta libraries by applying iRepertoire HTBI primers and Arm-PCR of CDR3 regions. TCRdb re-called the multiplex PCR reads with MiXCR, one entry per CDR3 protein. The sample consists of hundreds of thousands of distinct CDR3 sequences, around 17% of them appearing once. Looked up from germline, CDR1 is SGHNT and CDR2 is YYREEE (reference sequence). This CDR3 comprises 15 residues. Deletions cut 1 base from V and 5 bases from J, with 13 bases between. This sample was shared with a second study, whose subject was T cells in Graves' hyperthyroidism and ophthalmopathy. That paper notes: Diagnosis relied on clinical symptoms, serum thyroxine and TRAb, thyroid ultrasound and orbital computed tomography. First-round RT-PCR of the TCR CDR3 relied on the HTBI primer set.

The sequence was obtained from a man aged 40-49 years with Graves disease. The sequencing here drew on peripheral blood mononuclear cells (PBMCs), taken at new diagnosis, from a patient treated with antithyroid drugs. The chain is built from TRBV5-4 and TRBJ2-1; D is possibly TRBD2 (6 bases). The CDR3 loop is CASSLPPPGDNEQFF. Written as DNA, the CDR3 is TGTGCCAGCAGCTTGCCGCCCCCGGGGGACAATGAGCAGTTCTTC.